A selection of T cell receptor beta chains follows, all from one sample in a study of human T cells and chemical hapten exposure. Each CDR3 protein is one row after TCRdb ran MiXCR on the RACE reads. The sample lists 45,000 or so distinct CDR3 sequences, about 4.5% occurring once. The sequencing input was whole blood. These receptors came from a human donor in good health. Some clones in this sample may be carry-over from other donors' samples. Both conserved end residues are part of each CDR3. A D gene is named only where the DNA matches it firmly. Some rows have no size entry. The others give once, few or many, or a class for an expanded clone.

J | D | size | V | DNA | CDR3
TRBJ2-1 | . | . | TRBV5-1 | TGCGCCAGCAGCTTGGCGGGACACAAAAGCTACAATGAGCAGTTCTTC | CASSLAGHKSYNEQFF
TRBJ2-3 | . | medium-sized | TRBV3-1 | TGTGCCAGCAGCCGACAGTCCACAGATACGCAGTATTTT | CASSRQSTDTQYF
TRBJ1-1 | . | many | TRBV28 | TGTGCCGTGGGGGGGGGTACTGAAGCTTTCTTT | CAVGGGTEAFF
TRBJ2-2 | . | many | TRBV11-2 | TGTGCCAGCGGAGGCGACAGTCTTTCGAACACCGGGGAGCTGTTTTTT | CASGGDSLSNTGELFF
TRBJ2-1 | TRBD2 | many | TRBV27 | TGTGCCAGCAGTTCCCCTTCTACGGGAGGGAATAATGAGCAGTTCTTC | CASSSPSTGGNNEQFF
TRBJ2-2 | . | many | TRBV29-1 | TGCAGCGTTGATGAGGGGCGAGCCGGGGAGCTGTTTTTT | CSVDEGRAGELFF
TRBJ2-1 | . | . | TRBV7-7 | TGTGCTAGCAGCTTGCGGGACACCCAAGGATCCGGCAATGAGCAGTTCTTC | CASSLRDTQGSGNEQFF
TRBJ1-5 | . | . | TRBV20-1 | TGCAGTGCTAGTGAGGGTGTAAGTAGCAATCAGCCCCAGCATTTT | CSASEGVSSNQPQHF
TRBJ2-7 | . | many | TRBV21-1 | TGTGCCGCCTTGTCCCGGGCCCGGGAGCCCTTCGAGCAGTACTTC | CAALSRAREPFEQYF
TRBJ2-5 | . | few | TRBV20-1 | TGCAGTGCTCCGCACAAAGAGACCCAGTACTTC | CSAPHKETQYF
TRBJ2-7 | . | . | TRBV9 | TGTGCCAGCAGCCCTGATCGCGAACCTACCTACGAGCAGTACTTC | CASSPDREPTYEQYF
TRBJ2-3 | . | many | TRBV10-3 | TGTGCCATCAGTACTCAGACAGGTTCTAGCACAGATACGCAGTATTTT | CAISTQTGSSTDTQYF
TRBJ2-7 | . | many | TRBV27 | TGTGCCAGCAGTGAAACAGGGGTAGCGGCCTACGAGCAGTACTTC | CASSETGVAAYEQYF
TRBJ2-2 | . | many | TRBV24-1 | TGTGCCACCAGTGATCTTCACTCGGGGCGCGGCACCGGGGAGCTGTTTTTT | CATSDLHSGRGTGELFF
TRBJ2-7 | . | many | TRBV20-1 | TGCAGTGCTACATCCCCACCCGAGGGGGAGCTGGGCTACGAGCAGTACTTC | CSATSPPEGELGYEQYF
TRBJ1-1 | . | few | TRBV10-2 | TGCGCCAGCAGCCGGGGGAGGGCAGCTTTCTTT | CASSRGRAAFF
TRBJ2-5 | . | few | TRBV11-2 | TGTGCCAGCACCCTAGGCGTCCAAGAGACCCAGTACTTC | CASTLGVQETQYF
TRBJ1-1 | TRBD1 | many | TRBV4-1 | TGCGCCAGCAGCCAACTTTACAGGGGCTTGAACACTGAAGCTTTCTTT | CASSQLYRGLNTEAFF
TRBJ2-7 | TRBD2 | many | TRBV28 | TGTGCCAGCAGTTTGACCGGACTAGCGGGCAGCTCCTACGAGCAGTACTTC | CASSLTGLAGSSYEQYF
TRBJ1-2 | TRBD1 | few | TRBV7-9 | TGTGCCAGCAGCTCACCGGTCCCGGGACAGGGGGACTATGGCTACACCTTC | CASSSPVPGQGDYGYTF
TRBJ2-2 | TRBD2 | many | TRBV5-1 | TGCGCCAGCAGCTTGGGACTAGCGGGAGACACCGGGGAGCTGTTTTTT | CASSLGLAGDTGELFF
TRBJ1-1 | . | . | TRBV7-9 | TGTGCCAGCAGCTTAGGAGATACTAGGACTGAAGCTTTCTTT | CASSLGDTRTEAFF
TRBJ1-4 | . | few | TRBV6-5 | TGTGCCAGCAGTTACTCGCCTGGGGGAAAAGAAAAACTGTTTTTT | CASSYSPGGKEKLFF
TRBJ2-5 | . | many | TRBV27 | TGTGCCAGCAGTTTGGGGTACCAAGAGACCCAGTACTTC | CASSLGYQETQYF
TRBJ2-7 | . | few | TRBV29-1 | TGCAGCGTTATCAGCGGAAGCTCCTACGAGCAGTACTTC | CSVISGSSYEQYF
TRBJ2-6 | . | many | TRBV4-1 | TGCGCCAGCAGCCAAGGACGGACTGGGGCCAACGTCCTGACTTTC | CASSQGRTGANVLTF
TRBJ2-2 | . | many | TRBV29-1 | TGCAGCGTCGGACATACCACCGGGGAGCTGTTTTTT | CSVGHTTGELFF
TRBJ1-1 | . | . | TRBV24-1 | TGTGCCACCAGTGATTTCCGGGACAATGAAGCTTTCTTT | CATSDFRDNEAFF
TRBJ2-3 | TRBD1 | few | TRBV28 | TGTGCCAGCTTCAACCGGGACAGGGCAGCAGATACGCAGTATTTT | CASFNRDRAADTQYF
TRBJ2-1 | . | few | TRBV6-5 | TGTGCCAGCAGTCTGGGACAAAGCTCCTACAATGAGCAGTTCTTC | CASSLGQSSYNEQFF
TRBJ1-2 | . | many | TRBV28 | TGTGCCAGCAGTTCCGGCCTCCTCTATGGCTACACCTTC | CASSSGLLYGYTF
TRBJ1-3 | . | . | TRBV6-1 | TGTGCCAGCAGTGGATACCGGGACACCTTCTCTGGAAACACCATATATTTT | CASSGYRDTFSGNTIYF
TRBJ1-2 | TRBD1 | many | TRBV7-2 | TGTGCCAGCAGCTCCTGGGGGACAGAAATCTTTTATGGCTACACCTTC | CASSSWGTEIFYGYTF
TRBJ1-6 | . | . | TRBV7-9 | TGTGCCAGCAGCTTTTTAGGGGACGGAAATTCACCCCTCCACTTT | CASSFLGDGNSPLHF
TRBJ1-1 | . | many | TRBV5-4 | TGTGCCAGCAGCTTGGAAAAAGCGACTAACACTGAAGCTTTCTTT | CASSLEKATNTEAFF
TRBJ2-4 | . | . | TRBV5-4 | TGTGCCAGCAGCTCGCCGCAAGGAGGCAAAAACATTCAGTACTTC | CASSSPQGGKNIQYF
TRBJ2-3 | TRBD1 | . | TRBV30 | TGTGCCTGGAGTTGGACAGGGGGCGCAGATACGCAGTATTTT | CAWSWTGGADTQYF
TRBJ2-3 | . | many | TRBV10-3 | TGTGCCATCAGTGAGACGAAGGACAGATCAGATACGCAGTATTTT | CAISETKDRSDTQYF
TRBJ2-1 | TRBD2 | few | TRBV12-3/TRBV12-4 | TGTGCCAGCAGTTCTCCCCCGGGACTAGCGGGAGGGCCCCCCTACAATGAGCAGTTCTTC | CASSSPPGLAGGPPYNEQFF
TRBJ2-4 | TRBD2 | many | TRBV29-1 | TGCAGCGGGGGAGGGAAAAGCGGGGGACTAGCCAAAAACATTCAGTACTTC | CSGGGKSGGLAKNIQYF
TRBJ2-5 | . | few | TRBV29-1 | TGCAGCGTTGGACAGCAAGAGACCCAGTACTTC | CSVGQQETQYF
TRBJ2-3 | . | many | TRBV25-1 | TGTGCCAGCAGTGGACCATTTTTAGATACGCAGTATTTT | CASSGPFLDTQYF
TRBJ2-3 | TRBD2 | many | TRBV27 | TGTGCCAGCACCGAGGCGGGAGTGGATCGGGCAGATACGCAGTATTTT | CASTEAGVDRADTQYF
TRBJ2-1 | . | . | TRBV5-1 | TGCGCGACGGGGAAGGGCCTCTCCTACAATGAGCAGTTCTTC | CATGKGLSYNEQFF
TRBJ2-5 | . | many | TRBV5-4 | TGTGCCAGCAGCTTGAGGGGCGAGGGGCCAGAGACCCAGTACTTC | CASSLRGEGPETQYF
TRBJ1-5 | . | many | TRBV6-5 | TGTGCCAGCAGCCCTCGAGGCAATCAGCCCCAGCATTTT | CASSPRGNQPQHF
TRBJ1-5 | . | many | TRBV5-1 | TGCGCCAGCAGCCAAGGACCGCCAGGTCAGCCCCAGCATTTT | CASSQGPPGQPQHF
TRBJ1-5 | . | many | TRBV2 | TGTGCCAGCAGGTTCACTGAGGGAGGTCAGCCCCAGCATTTT | CASRFTEGGQPQHF
TRBJ2-7 | TRBD2 | many | TRBV6-5 | TGTGCCAGCAGTCGAGCGGGAGGGCCTGGAGAGCAGTACTTC | CASSRAGGPGEQYF
TRBJ2-7 | TRBD1 | . | TRBV2 | TGTGCCAGCGCTTTTACCTCGGACAGGGTCATTGTCTCCTACGAGCAGTACTTC | CASAFTSDRVIVSYEQYF
TRBJ2-7 | . | few | TRBV12-3/TRBV12-4 | TGTGCCAGCAGTTCTCCGGGGGGACAGGCCTACGAGCAGTACTTC | CASSSPGGQAYEQYF
TRBJ1-5 | TRBD1 | many | TRBV30 | TGTGCCTGGAGTCGGGACAGTAGCAATCAGCCCCAGCATTTT | CAWSRDSSNQPQHF
TRBJ2-5 | . | many | TRBV29-1 | TGCAGCGGGACCGAGGACAGTGAAGAGACCCAGTACTTC | CSGTEDSEETQYF
TRBJ2-1 | TRBD2 | few | TRBV7-9 | TGTGCCAGCAGCTTGCCCGCTCTAGCGGGAGTGGGCGATGAGCAGTTCTTC | CASSLPALAGVGDEQFF
TRBJ2-2 | . | few | TRBV6-6 | TGTGCCAGCCTCCCAGTGAGGGGCAGGACCGGGGAGCTGTTTTTT | CASLPVRGRTGELFF